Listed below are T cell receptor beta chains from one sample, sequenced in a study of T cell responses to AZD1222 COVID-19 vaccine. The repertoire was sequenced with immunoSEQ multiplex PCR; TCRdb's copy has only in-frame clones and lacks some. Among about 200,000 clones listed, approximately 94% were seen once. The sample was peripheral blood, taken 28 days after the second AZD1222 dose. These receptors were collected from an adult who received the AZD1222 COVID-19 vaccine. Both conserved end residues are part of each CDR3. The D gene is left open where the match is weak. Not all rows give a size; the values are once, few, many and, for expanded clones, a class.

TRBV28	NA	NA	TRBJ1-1	CATTGSSTEAFF	TGTGCTACCACAGGGTCAAGCACTGAAGCTTTCTTT
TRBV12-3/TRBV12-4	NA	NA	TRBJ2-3	CASRAREFDTQYF	TGTGCCAGCAGGGCCAGGGAATTCGATACGCAGTATTTT
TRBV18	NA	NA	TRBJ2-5	CASSLFGQREETQYF	TGTGCCAGCTCATTGTTTGGACAGAGAGAAGAGACCCAGTACTTC
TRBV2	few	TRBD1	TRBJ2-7	CASTWGTGDAYEQYF	TGTGCCAGCACGTGGGGGACAGGGGACGCCTACGAGCAGTACTTC
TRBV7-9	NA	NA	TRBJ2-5	CASSLTREETQYF	TGTGCCAGCAGCTTGACTAGGGAAGAGACCCAGTACTTC
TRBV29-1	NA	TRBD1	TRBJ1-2	CSVQGGAGDGYTF	TGCAGCGTCCAAGGGGGCGCGGGGGATGGCTACACCTTC
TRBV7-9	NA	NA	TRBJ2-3	CAGGTTDTQYF	TGTGCCGGGGGGACCACAGATACGCAGTATTTT
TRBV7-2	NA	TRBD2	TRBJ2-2	CASSETSGGNTGELFF	TGTGCCAGCAGCGAGACTAGCGGGGGTAACACCGGGGAGCTGTTTTTT
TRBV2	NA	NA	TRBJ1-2	CASGRGNYGYTF	TGTGCCAGCGGGAGGGGGAACTATGGCTACACCTTC
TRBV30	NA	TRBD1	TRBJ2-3	CAWSAGQGTDTQYF	TGTGCCTGGAGTGCTGGACAGGGCACAGATACGCAGTATTTT
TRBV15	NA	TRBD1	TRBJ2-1	CATSEQGARSYNEQFF	TGTGCCACCAGCGAACAGGGGGCCCGCTCCTACAATGAGCAGTTCTTC
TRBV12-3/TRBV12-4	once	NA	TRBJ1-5	CASSLGSNQPQHF	TGTGCCAGCAGTTTAGGTAGCAATCAGCCCCAGCATTTT
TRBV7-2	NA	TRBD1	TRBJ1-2	CASSLSTGGEGYTF	TGTGCCAGCAGCTTAAGTACAGGGGGCGAAGGCTACACCTTC